The 2 T cell receptor beta chains reported below all come from one sample, sequenced in a study of identical twins. TCRdb passed the 5' RACE reads through MiXCR, listing each CDR3 protein once. Of about 900,000 distinct CDR3 sequences in the sample, approximately 13% were seen once. These data were likewise used in another study, on yellow fever vaccine responses in identical twins.

Source material: PBMCs. These receptors all stem from a young woman in good health.

This chain links TRBV11-2 with TRBJ1-4; 9 bases agree with TRBD1. Germline CDR1 is SGHAT and CDR2 is FQNNGV. The V segment lost 6 bases and the J segment 4 bases; nucleotides outside the gene matches: 6. The CDR3 has 15 residues. The CDR3 protein is CASSRTGAGNEKLFF. CDR3 coding DNA: TGTGCCAGCAGTCGGACAGGGGCCGGTAATGAAAAACTGTTTTTT. The full variable domain, its missing parts supplied by reference TRBV11-2 and TRBJ1-4, is EAGVAQSPRYKIIEKRQSVAFWCNPISGHATLYWYQQILGQGPKLLIQFQNNGVVDDSQLPKDRFSAERLKGVDSTLKIQPAKLEDSAVYLCASSRTGAGNEKLFFGSGTQLSVL.

This clonotype was recorded many times. J is TRBJ1-1 and V is TRBV28; D remains ambiguous. Germline V lookup: CDR1 MDHEN, CDR2 SYDVKM. Trimming left V 6 bases short and J 5 bases short, with 13 bases between. This CDR3 has 13 residues. CDR3 nucleotides: TGTGCCAGCAGCGGACCTAGTCCGACTGAAGCTTTCTTT. This gives the protein CASSGPSPTEAFF. Full variable domain (rest looked up from reference TRBV28 and TRBJ1-1): DVKVTQSSRYLVKRTGEKVFLECVQDMDHENMFWYRQDPGLGLRLIYFSYDVKMKEKGDIPEGYSVSREKKERFSLILESASTNQTSMYLCASSGPSPTEAFFGQGTRLTVV.